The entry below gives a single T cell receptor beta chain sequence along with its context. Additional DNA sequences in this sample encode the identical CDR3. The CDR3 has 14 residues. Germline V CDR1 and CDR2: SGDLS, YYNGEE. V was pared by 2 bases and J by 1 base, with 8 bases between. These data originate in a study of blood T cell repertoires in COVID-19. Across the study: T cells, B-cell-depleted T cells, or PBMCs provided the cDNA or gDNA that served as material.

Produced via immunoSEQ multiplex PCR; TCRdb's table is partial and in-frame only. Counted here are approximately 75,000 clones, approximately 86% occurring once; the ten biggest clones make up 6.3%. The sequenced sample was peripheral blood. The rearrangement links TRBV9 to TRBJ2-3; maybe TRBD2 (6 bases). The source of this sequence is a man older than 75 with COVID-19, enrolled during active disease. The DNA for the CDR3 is TGTGCCAGCAGCGTCGGGAGAGGCACAGATACGCAGTATTTT. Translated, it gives CASSVGRGTDTQYF.